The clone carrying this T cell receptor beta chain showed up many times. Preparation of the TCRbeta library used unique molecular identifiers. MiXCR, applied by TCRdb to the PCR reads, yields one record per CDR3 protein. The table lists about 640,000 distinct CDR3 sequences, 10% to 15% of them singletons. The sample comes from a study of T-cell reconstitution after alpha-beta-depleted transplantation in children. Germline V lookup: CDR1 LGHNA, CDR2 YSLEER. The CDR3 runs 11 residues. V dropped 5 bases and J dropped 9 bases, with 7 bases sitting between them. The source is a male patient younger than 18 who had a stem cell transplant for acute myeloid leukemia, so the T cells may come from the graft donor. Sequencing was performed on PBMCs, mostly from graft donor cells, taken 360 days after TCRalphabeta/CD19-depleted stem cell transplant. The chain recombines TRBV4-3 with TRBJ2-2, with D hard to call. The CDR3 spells CASSNFRELFF. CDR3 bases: TGCGCCAGCAGCAACTTCAGGGAGCTGTTTTTT.